Sequencing of this T cell receptor beta chain was carried out in a study of naive and memory T cell subsets. Study results and limitations: Both skin biopsy types reportedly yielded TCRs, tuberculin sites far more.

Amplification of ligated cDNA took four PCR rounds with SP2 and nested alpha and beta constant primers. TCRdb itself ran the UMI-ligation and nested PCR reads through MiXCR, one entry per CDR3 protein. This sample carries 40,000 or so distinct CDR3 sequences, about 10% of them seen once, and the ten largest clones take 3.5% to 5%. This clonotype showed up just a few times. The antigen remains unidentified. The treatment here: skin biopsy from PPD injection site in Mantoux-positive individual. An oligonucleotide containing a UMI was ligated to the 3' end of TCR cDNA. Skin biopsies came from PPD injection sites in Mantoux-positive individuals. Input was about 1 to 1,100 ng of DNase-treated total RNA without cell sorting. The V end was cut by 1 base, the J end by 8 bases, with 14 bases between. Per the germline V gene, CDR1 is SQVTM and CDR2 is ANQGSEA. CDR3 length: 13 residues.

The rearrangement links TRBV29-1 to TRBJ1-1, with D unclear. The sequence derives from an adult in good health. Sequencing was performed on skin, taken from a tuberculin skin test site. CDR3 coding DNA: TGCAGCGTTGAAGGACCCCCCCCCAGCGAAGCTTTCTTT. Its translation: CSVEGPPPSEAFF.